This is a list of T cell receptor beta chains from one sample in a study of OX40 agonist ivuxolimab in advanced cancers. Repertoires were generated with immunoSEQ multiplex PCR, while TCRdb's copy carries only in-frame clones and drops some. The table includes about 19,000 clones, around 80% detected once. The sequenced sample was CD4+ or CD8+ T cells sorted from blood, obtained in a trial of the OX40 agonist ivuxolimab. These receptors all come from an adult with an advanced solid tumor such as melanoma, head and neck, liver or kidney cancer. The CDR3 runs from the conserved cysteine through the conserved F or W. A D gene is named only where the DNA matches it firmly. Rows may omit the clone size; those that give it use once, few, many or a size class.

clone size	D gene	V gene	J gene	CDR3 protein	CDR3 DNA
NA	TRBD1	TRBV5-6	TRBJ1-3	CASSLVDRRHSGNTIYF	TGTGCCAGCAGCTTGGTGGACAGGCGCCACTCTGGAAACACCATATATTTT
NA	NA	TRBV7-2	TRBJ1-3	CASSSSGTTGNTIYF	TGTGCCAGCAGCTCATCCGGGACAACTGGAAACACCATATATTTT
NA	TRBD2	TRBV27	TRBJ2-1	CASSLIAGNEQFF	TGTGCCAGCAGTTTAATAGCGGGTAATGAGCAGTTCTTC
NA	TRBD2	TRBV19	TRBJ2-7	CASRKSTSGGPEQYF	TGTGCCAGTAGAAAGTCGACTAGCGGGGGGCCTGAGCAGTACTTC
NA	TRBD1	TRBV28	TRBJ2-7	CASTPDRVNEQYF	TGTGCCAGCACCCCGGACAGGGTTAACGAGCAGTACTTC
NA	TRBD1	TRBV19	TRBJ1-6	CASSIGQGYRSPLHF	TGTGCCAGTAGTATTGGACAGGGGTACCGCTCACCCCTCCACTTT
NA	TRBD2	TRBV27	TRBJ2-5	CASSSFLLAGTQETQYF	TGTGCCAGCAGTTCCTTTCTTCTAGCGGGAACCCAAGAGACCCAGTACTTC
NA	NA	TRBV7-7	TRBJ2-1	CASSLGAGISYNEQFF	TGTGCCAGCAGCTTAGGGGCAGGGATCTCCTACAATGAGCAGTTCTTC
NA	NA	TRBV9	TRBJ2-1	CASSVERGPSYNEQFF	TGTGCCAGCAGCGTAGAACGGGGGCCCTCCTACAATGAGCAGTTCTTC
NA	NA	TRBV2	TRBJ2-4	CASSWTSSLAKNIQYF	TGTGCCAGCAGTTGGACGAGTAGTCTAGCCAAAAACATTCAGTACTTC
once	TRBD1	TRBV27	TRBJ1-1	CASSLTGENTEAFF	TGTGCCAGCAGCTTGACAGGGGAGAACACTGAAGCTTTCTTT
NA	NA	TRBV28	TRBJ2-1	CASSPEQWANEQFF	TGTGCCAGCAGCCCTGAGCAGTGGGCCAATGAGCAGTTCTTC
NA	NA	TRBV9	TRBJ2-3	CASSPGWGTDTQYF	TGTGCCAGCAGCCCAGGGTGGGGTACCGATACGCAGTATTTT
few	NA	TRBV6-5	TRBJ2-2	CASSFPTGSATGELFF	TGTGCCAGCAGTTTCCCAACAGGGTCGGCCACCGGGGAGCTGTTTTTT
NA	NA	TRBV7-6	TRBJ1-6	CASSLGEEGFSPLHF	TGTGCCAGCAGCTTAGGAGAGGAGGGTTTTTCACCCCTCCACTTT
few	NA	TRBV19	TRBJ1-1	CASSIFRDTEAFF	TGTGCCAGTAGTATTTTCCGCGACACTGAAGCTTTCTTT
few	NA	TRBV7-9	TRBJ2-1	CASSLTDGDNEQFF	TGTGCCAGCAGCTTGACAGACGGAGACAATGAGCAGTTCTTC
NA	NA	TRBV27	TRBJ2-1	CASGWVGAPYNEQFF	TGTGCCAGCGGATGGGTCGGGGCTCCCTACAATGAGCAGTTCTTC
NA	NA	TRBV5-6	TRBJ1-2	CASSLASRLLGGYTF	TGTGCCAGCAGCTTGGCCTCTCGGCTCCTCGGAGGCTACACCTTC
once	NA	TRBV28	TRBJ1-5	CAGGLNQPQHF	TGTGCGGGGGGGCTGAATCAGCCCCAGCATTTT
NA	NA	TRBV6-5	TRBJ1-3	CASGPGNTIYF	TGTGCCAGCGGCCCTGGAAACACCATATATTTT
NA	NA	TRBV4-1	TRBJ2-7	CASSRSGTSRGEQYF	TGCGCCAGCAGCCGGTCCGGGACTTCCCGGGGTGAGCAGTACTTC
NA	NA	TRBV28	TRBJ2-7	CASTPLRNPYEQYF	TGTGCCAGCACCCCTCTCAGGAATCCCTACGAGCAGTACTTC
NA	TRBD1	TRBV9	TRBJ1-2	CASSVEGGGGADTF	TGTGCCAGCAGCGTAGAGGGGGGAGGGGGCGCCGACACCTTC
once	NA	TRBV5-4	TRBJ2-7	CAAQGSPSYEQYF	TGTGCCGCACAGGGTTCTCCTTCCTACGAGCAGTACTTC
NA	TRBD1	TRBV7-2	TRBJ1-2	CASSPTGASNYGYTF	TGTGCCAGCAGCCCGACAGGGGCCAGTAACTATGGCTACACCTTC
few	NA	TRBV7-8	TRBJ2-7	CASSSPAPPYEQYF	TGTGCCAGCAGCTCCCCGGCCCCCCCCTACGAGCAGTACTTC
few	TRBD2	TRBV19	TRBJ2-7	CASGGSGSYEQYF	TGTGCCAGCGGGGGTAGCGGGAGCTACGAGCAGTACTTC
NA	TRBD2	TRBV5-1	TRBJ2-3	CASSLLLAGGQTTDTQYF	TGCGCCAGCAGCTTGCTACTAGCGGGGGGGCAAACGACAGATACGCAGTATTTT
NA	NA	TRBV28	TRBJ1-1	CASSLASDRLNTEAFF	TGTGCCAGCAGTCTGGCTTCCGACAGGCTGAACACTGAAGCTTTCTTT
once	TRBD1	TRBV15	TRBJ1-2	CATRHTGTGYGYTF	TGTGCCACACGTCATACCGGGACAGGGTATGGCTACACCTTC
few	TRBD1	TRBV6-6	TRBJ1-6	CASSYDRASYNSPLHF	TGTGCCAGCAGTTACGACAGGGCCTCCTATAATTCACCCCTCCACTTT
NA	NA	TRBV19	TRBJ1-5	CASSIVDRSNQPQHF	TGTGCCAGTAGTATAGTAGACAGGAGCAATCAGCCCCAGCATTTT
NA	NA	TRBV7-9	TRBJ2-7	CASSLGNRGSYEQYF	TGTGCCAGCAGCTTAGGAAATAGGGGCTCCTACGAGCAGTACTTC
NA	TRBD1	TRBV9	TRBJ1-2	CASSTRDRDVYGYTF	TGTGCCAGCAGCACCCGGGACAGGGATGTTTATGGCTACACCTTC
NA	NA	TRBV30	TRBJ2-5	CAWSTGWGQETQYF	TGTGCCTGGAGTACAGGTTGGGGACAAGAGACCCAGTACTTC
NA	NA	TRBV7-9	TRBJ1-2	CASSNRESYGYTF	TGTGCCAGCAGCAACAGGGAATCCTATGGCTACACCTTC
NA	TRBD2	TRBV2	TRBJ2-5	CASSETGGQETQYF	TGTGCCAGCAGTGAGACGGGGGGGCAAGAGACCCAGTACTTC
NA	NA	TRBV4-1	TRBJ1-1	CASSQDGGNTEAFF	TGCGCCAGCAGCCAAGATGGGGGAAACACTGAAGCTTTCTTT
NA	NA	TRBV28	TRBJ2-3	CASSLLGWPAVGTDTQYF	TGTGCCAGCAGTTTATTAGGATGGCCCGCTGTGGGAACAGATACGCAGTATTTT
NA	NA	TRBV27	TRBJ1-5	CASSLNRGNQPQHF	TGTGCCAGCAGTTTGAACAGGGGCAATCAGCCCCAGCATTTT
NA	NA	TRBV5-1	TRBJ2-1	CASSITTHNEQFF	TGCGCCAGCAGCATAACCACCCACAATGAGCAGTTCTTC
NA	TRBD2	TRBV18	TRBJ2-5	CASSRQAYLGLAGEETQYF	TGTGCCAGCTCACGACAAGCGTACCTGGGACTAGCGGGAGAGGAGACCCAGTACTTC
NA	TRBD1	TRBV5-6	TRBJ2-5	CASSPTGDTGETQYF	TGTGCCAGCAGCCCAACAGGGGATACGGGGGAGACCCAGTACTTC
NA	NA	TRBV5-4	TRBJ1-3	CASSAYEASGNTIYF	TGTGCCAGCAGCGCATATGAGGCGTCTGGAAACACCATATATTTT